This TCR beta chain came from a study of cytomegalovirus exposure and HLA in healthy donors. Points from the study as a whole: Sequencing depth roughly uniform across donors was assumed in presence/absence analyses. Among CMV-associated TCR beta chains, most appeared HLA-restricted in a later analysis. Indistinguishable V segments such as TRBV6-2 and TRBV6-3 were excluded.

This CDR3 spans 15 amino acids. Germline CDR1 SGHNT, CDR2 YYREEE (reference sequence). V was cut by 0 bases and J by 1 base, with 9 bases left in between. PCR primers comprised 60 Vbeta and 13 Jbeta primers. The repertoire was sequenced with immunoSEQ multiplex PCR; TCRdb's copy has only in-frame clones and lacks some. In the table there are 75,000 to 100,000 clones, approximately 72% of which are singletons. Each donor was healthy, and each was a bone marrow donor. This clone has more than one count but fewer than ten. Its antigen is still unknown. The sequenced sample consisted of PBMCs. The clonotype comes from a woman aged 70-85 years in good health and CMV-seropositive. V gene TRBV5-4 combines with J gene TRBJ2-3, with a possible D match to TRBD1 (6 bases). The CDR3 loop reads CASSLGGPGTDTQYF. DNA of the CDR3: TGTGCCAGCAGCTTGGGGGGGCCGGGCACAGATACGCAGTATTTT.